The 21 T cell receptor beta chains reported below all come from one sample, sequenced in a study of T cell responses to AZD1222 COVID-19 vaccine. Assay used: immunoSEQ multiplex PCR; TCRdb lists only in-frame clones, some missing. This table has 65,000 to 80,000 clones, roughly 90% appearing once. The sample in question was peripheral blood, obtained on day 0 of AZD1222 vaccination. The receptors were gathered from an adult in good health.

CDR3 nucleotides: TGTGCCAGCAGCCAAGGGGATACGCAGTATTTT. This gives the protein CASSQGDTQYF. The chain has TRBV27 and TRBJ2-3; unclear D gene. The germline gives CDR1 MNHEY, CDR2 SMNVEV (reference sequence). Trimming stripped 6 bases from V and 6 bases from J, with 7 bases between. The CDR3 is made up of 11 amino acids.

This chain links TRBV5-1 with TRBJ2-3, with D perhaps matching TRBD2 (7 bases). Germline assignment: CDR1 SGHRS and CDR2 YFSETQ. V lost 7 bases and J 3 bases, leaving 24 bases between the germline ends. The CDR3 has 17 amino acids. The CDR3 coding sequence is TGCGCCAGCGGAGGGGGGACTGGCGGGAGAAGGACAGATACGCAGTATTTT. Protein sequence: CASGGGTGGRRTDTQYF.

The rearrangement links TRBV2 to TRBJ2-5; D is undetermined. The germline V and J ends were trimmed by 7 bases and 5 bases, with 14 bases remaining between them. This CDR3 region has 13 residues. In germline, CDR1 is SNHLY, CDR2 FYNNEI. Written as DNA, the CDR3 is TGTGCCAGCATCCGGGCCCTCGGGGAGACCCAGTACTTC. Its translation is CASIRALGETQYF.

The chain is built from TRBV4-1 and TRBJ1-4; TRBD1 matches at 7 bases. Germline-derived CDR1 and CDR2 are MGHRA and YSYEKL. Losses at the gene ends were 4 bases for V and 5 bases for J; bases not matched to a gene: 7. This CDR3 has 15 residues. CDR3 protein: CASSRTGTANEKLFF. CDR3 in DNA: TGCGCCAGCAGCCGCACCGGGACAGCAAATGAAAAACTGTTTTTT.

This sequence joins TRBV9 and TRBJ2-3; 9 positions agree with TRBD2. CDR1 is SGDLS, CDR2 YYNGEE, per germline. The ends lost 3 bases at V and 1 base at J; junction bases unmatched: 3. The length of the CDR3 is 15 residues. This chain's CDR3 is CASSALAGGTDTQYF. CDR3 nucleotides: TGTGCCAGCAGCGCCTTAGCGGGGGGCACAGATACGCAGTATTTT.

The chain joins TRBV11-2 to TRBJ1-5; D is undetermined. CDR1 is SGHAT, CDR2 FQNNGV, per germline. V shed 1 base and J shed 2 bases, with 3 bases lying between them. This CDR3 has 13 amino acids. The chain's CDR3 is CASSLGRNQPQHF. The CDR3 DNA reads as TGTGCCAGCAGCTTAGGGCGCAATCAGCCCCAGCATTTT.

The gene calls are TRBV7-3 and TRBJ2-5; D is possibly TRBD1 or TRBD2 (6 bases each). CDR1 is SGHTA and CDR2 is FQGTGA in the germline V gene. The CDR3 is made up of 13 amino acids. V was shortened by 8 bases and J by 8 bases, with 18 bases between the two germline ends. CDR3 sequence: CASSRGAEETQYF. The CDR3 bases are TGTGCCAGCTCAAGGGGGGCGGAGGAAACCCAGTACTTC.

The chain recombines TRBV7-9 with TRBJ2-1; TRBD2 matches 11 bases. The CDR3 is 18 residues long. The germline V gene has CDR1 SEHNR and CDR2 FQNEAQ (reference sequence). V lost 1 base to trimming and J lost 9 bases; unmatched junction nucleotides: 14. The CDR3 nucleotides read TGTGCCAGCAGCTTAGATAGGCTAGCGGGGGGAACTGTAGGTGAGCAGTTCTTC. It translates to CASSLDRLAGGTVGEQFF.

The chain combines TRBV28 with TRBJ1-6, with D possibly TRBD1 on 6 matching bases. Germline CDR1 reads MDHEN; CDR2 reads SYDVKM. Trimming shortened V by 2 bases and J by 10 bases, and 15 bases separated the two germline ends. The CDR3 runs to 15 residues. The CDR3 here is CASSLPGVIGSPLHF. CDR3 coding DNA: TGTGCCAGCAGTTTACCAGGGGTAATTGGATCACCCCTCCACTTT. Full variable domain (outside the CDR3, taken from reference TRBV28 and TRBJ1-6): DVKVTQSSRYLVKRTGEKVFLECVQDMDHENMFWYRQDPGLGLRLIYFSYDVKMKEKGDIPEGYSVSREKKERFSLILESASTNQTSMYLCASSLPGVIGSPLHFGNGTRLTVT.

The chain recombines TRBV9 with TRBJ1-4; D uncertain. The CDR3 sequence is 14 residues long. In germline, CDR1 is SGDLS, CDR2 YYNGEE. Between the trimmed V and J ends, which lost 0 bases and 3 bases, there was a span of 6 bases. In nucleotides, the CDR3 is TGTGCCAGCAGCGTAGGGGGTTCTAATGAAAAACTGTTTTTT. This encodes CASSVGGSNEKLFF.

The gene calls are TRBV5-5 and TRBJ2-5, with D tentatively TRBD2 (6 bases). The CDR3 contains 13 residues. Germline-derived CDR1 and CDR2 are SGHKS and YYEKEE (reference sequence). The V gene lost 2 bases and the J gene lost 5 bases, with 10 bases spanning the gap. In DNA, the CDR3 is TGTGCCAGCAGCTTCCCAGGGAGGGAGACCCAGTACTTC. This translates into CASSFPGRETQYF.

This clone was observed a single time. The genes are TRBV9 and TRBJ2-3; 9 bases agree with TRBD2. Germline CDR1 and CDR2: SGDLS and YYNGEE. Unmatched junction bases numbered 5, after V lost 0 bases and J lost 6 bases. This CDR3 comprises 15 residues. DNA for the CDR3: TGTGCCAGCAGCGTAGAAGCGGGAGGAAGGGATACGCAGTATTTT. The encoded protein is CASSVEAGGRDTQYF.

This sequence joins TRBV7-8 and TRBJ1-1; D not resolved. V was cut by 5 bases and J by 8 bases, with 9 bases left in between. The CDR3 loop spans 11 amino acids. Germline assignment: CDR1 SGHVS and CDR2 FQNEAQ. DNA of the CDR3: TGTGCCAGCAGCCCCGCGGGGGAAGCTTTCTTT. Protein: CASSPAGEAFF.

The V gene is TRBV11-3, the J gene TRBJ2-7; the D is unclear. Trimming removed 5 bases from V and 3 bases from J, with 20 bases in between. CDR3 length: 16 amino acids. Germline CDR1 and CDR2: SGHNT and YENEEA. Here the CDR3 DNA reads TGTGCCAGCAGCAGCCCCGGCAGACGGTCTCGCTACGAGCAGTACTTC. This encodes CASSSPGRRSRYEQYF.

This chain joins TRBV28 and TRBJ2-3, with D possibly called TRBD1 or TRBD2 (6 bases each). The CDR3 has 13 amino acids. The germline CDR1 and CDR2 sequences are MDHEN and SYDVKM. V was pared by 6 bases and J by 2 bases, with 9 bases between. CDR3 bases: TGTGCCAGCAGGGAGGGGGTCACAGATACGCAGTATTTT. Amino acid sequence: CASREGVTDTQYF.

This clone is a singleton in its sample. V and J are TRBV7-6 and TRBJ2-7; D is perhaps TRBD1 (5 bases). The CDR3 consists of 19 residues. Trimming removed 4 bases at V and 0 bases at J, with 25 bases between. Per the germline V gene, CDR1 is SGHVS and CDR2 is FNYEAQ. The CDR3 DNA reads as TGTGCCAGCAGCTCCATACAAAGCCAACAGGTTTACAGCTCCTACGAGCAGTACTTC. This gives the protein CASSSIQSQQVYSSYEQYF.

This clone was detected once. This chain joins TRBV2 and TRBJ2-5, with 7 nucleotides matching TRBD2. Germline assignment: CDR1 SNHLY and CDR2 FYNNEI. V lost 6 bases and J lost 3; bases outside the gene matches: 10. CDR3 length: 15 amino acids. CDR3 protein: CASRTGLGREETQYF. CDR3 in DNA: TGTGCCAGCAGGACGGGCCTGGGGAGGGAAGAGACCCAGTACTTC.

CDR3 residues: CASSSSGTSGRYEQFF. CDR3 in DNA: TGTGCCAGCAGCTCCTCCGGGACTAGCGGGAGGTATGAGCAGTTCTTC. The V gene is TRBV7-3, the J gene TRBJ2-1; 15 nucleotides line up with TRBD2. CDR1 and CDR2 from the germline V gene are SGHTA and FQGTGA. This CDR3 has 16 residues. The V and J ends lost 4 bases and 8 bases, in that order; junction bases with no gene match: 6.

The rearrangement uses TRBV29-1 and TRBJ2-7; D is ambiguous. Germline CDR1 and CDR2: SQVTM and ANQGSEA. The CDR3 is made up of 12 amino acids. Trimming took 4 bases from V and 2 from J, leaving 9 bases between them. CDR3 nucleotides: TGCAGCGTTGTCGTTGAGACCTACGAGCAGTACTTC. This translates into CSVVVETYEQYF.

This chain links TRBV3-1 (or the pseudogene TRBV3-2) with TRBJ2-1; 9 positions match TRBD1. Germline CDR1 reads LGHDT; CDR2 reads YNNKEL (reference sequence). V lost 0 bases and J lost 12; bases outside the gene matches: 12. The CDR3 runs 16 residues. CDR3 coding DNA: TGTGCCAGCAGCCAAGATTTGGGACAGGGAGGGTTAGGGCAGTTCTTC. Amino acids: CASSQDLGQGGLGQFF.

The chain recombines TRBV5-8 with TRBJ1-2; 7 nucleotides match TRBD1. Unmatched junction bases numbered 10, after V lost 3 bases and J lost 8 bases. Germline CDR1 reads SGHTS; CDR2 reads YDEGEE. This CDR3 has 14 residues. The CDR3: CASSSFRGIWGYTF. The CDR3 DNA reads TGTGCCAGCAGCTCCTTCAGGGGGATCTGGGGCTACACCTTC.